The clone carrying this T cell receptor beta chain was recorded at least ten times. Diagnostic decisions used clinical symptoms, serum thyroxine and TRAb, thyroid ultrasound and orbital computed tomography. The source material, RNA transcripts, was used to amplify TCR beta CDR3 regions. Carried out on the TCR CDR3, a first-round RT-PCR used the HTBI primer set. TCRdb analysed the multiplex PCR reads with MiXCR anew, one entry per CDR3 protein. In the table there are fewer than 300,000 distinct CDR3 sequences, around 15% of which are singletons. Trimming took 5 bases from V and 9 from J; bases not matched to a gene: 10. Germline V gene data show CDR1 as DFQATT and CDR2 as SNEGSKA (reference sequence). The CDR3 runs to 14 residues. These data come from a study of T cells in Graves' hyperthyroidism and ophthalmopathy.

V usage is TRBV20-1 and J usage is TRBJ2-1, with 10 bases that match TRBD2. The clonotype was recovered from a woman aged 50 to 60 with Graves' hyperthyroidism that later progressed to Graves' ophthalmopathy. Sequencing was done on a sample of blood. DNA for the CDR3: TGCAGTGCTCCCCCTAGCGGGAGAAATGGTGAGCAGTTCTTC. Translation gives CSAPPSGRNGEQFF.